The 28 T cell receptor beta chains below all came from one sample that was sequenced in a study of early T cells in non-severe SARS-CoV-2 infection. TCRdb passed the 5' RACE reads through MiXCR, listing each CDR3 protein once. The profile shows roughly 70,000 distinct CDR3 sequences, less than 20% of them singletons. Sequenced material: whole blood, taken at baseline. The source of these receptors is an adult who was a healthcare worker with PCR-confirmed SARS-CoV-2 infection or an uninfected control (not recorded which).

This clonotype was observed a few times. The chain has TRBV29-1 and TRBJ2-3; D may correspond to TRBD1 or TRBD2 (6 bases each). The CDR3 consists of 14 residues. Trimming pared 0 bases from V and 7 bases from J, leaving 14 bases between. Germline V CDR1 and CDR2: SQVTM, ANQGSEA. CDR3 protein: CSVEEGGQFNTQYF. The CDR3 nucleotides are TGCAGCGTTGAAGAGGGGGGCCAATTTAATACGCAGTATTTT.

This clonotype was picked up many times. The rearrangement links TRBV29-1 to TRBJ1-6; 10 bases agree with TRBD1. The V and J ends lost 6 bases and 6 bases, in that order; junction bases with no gene match: 5. Germline V gene data show CDR1 as SQVTM and CDR2 as ANQGSEA. The CDR3 sequence is 14 residues long. CDR3 residues: CSVLDRGSNSPLHF. The CDR3 nucleotides read TGCAGCGTCTTGGACAGGGGGTCTAATTCACCCCTCCACTTT. Full variable domain (missing parts from reference TRBV29-1 and TRBJ1-6): SAVISQKPSRDICQRGTSLTIQCQVDSQVTMMFWYRQQPGQSLTLIATANQGSEATYESGFVIDKFPISRPNLTFSTLTVSNMSPEDSSIYLCSVLDRGSNSPLHFGNGTRLTVT.

The table lists this clonotype with a few counts. The J gene is TRBJ1-5, the V gene TRBV24-1; unclear D gene. This CDR3 comprises 13 residues. V lost 6 bases and J lost 4, with 9 bases in between. CDR1 is KGHDR and CDR2 is SFDVKD in the germline V gene. CDR3 bases: TGTGCCACCAGTAGGACGGAAAATCAGCCCCAGCATTTT. Residues: CATSRTENQPQHF.

This chain connects TRBV7-9 to TRBJ2-1; 8 bases are shared with TRBD2. The V and J ends lost 4 bases and 7 bases, in that order; junction bases with no gene match: 3. The CDR3 is made up of 13 amino acids. Germline loops: CDR1 SEHNR, CDR2 FQNEAQ (reference sequence). The CDR3 nucleotides read TGTGCCAGCAGCTCGGGAGGGGGTAATGAGCAGTTCTTC. It translates to CASSSGGGNEQFF.

CDR3 sequence reads: CASSLYDRVTGELFF. The DNA for the CDR3 is TGTGCCAGCAGTTTATATGACAGGGTTACCGGGGAGCTGTTTTTT. The V gene is TRBV28, the J gene TRBJ2-2, with 7 bases aligning to TRBD1. With V trimmed by 1 base and J by 5 bases, 4 bases remained unmatched. CDR1 and CDR2 (germline): MDHEN, SYDVKM. CDR3 length: 15 amino acids.

CDR3 protein: CASSQDGVPGTDTQYF. As DNA, the CDR3 is TGTGCCAGCAGCCAAGATGGGGTCCCAGGGACGGATACGCAGTATTTT. The V call is TRBV3-1, the J call TRBJ2-3, with D perhaps assigned TRBD1 or TRBD2 (5 bases each). From germline, CDR1 is LGHDT and CDR2 YNNKEL (reference sequence). V lost 0 bases to trimming and J lost 6 bases, with 16 bases between them. The CDR3 sequence is 16 residues long.

The chain is built from TRBV7-2 and TRBJ1-2, with unresolved D. The CDR3 has 15 amino acids. Germline assignment: CDR1 SGHTA and CDR2 FQGNSA. V lost 0 bases and J 2 bases, leaving 10 bases between the germline ends. Here the CDR3 DNA reads TGTGCCAGCAGCTTAGCGCGCTTTGTGAACTATGGCTACACCTTC. Encoded protein: CASSLARFVNYGYTF.

The V and J genes are TRBV10-2 and TRBJ2-5; TRBD1 is a possible D gene (5 bases). V was shortened by 5 bases and J by 4 bases, with 17 bases between the two germline ends. Germline V gene lookup returns CDR1 WSHSY and CDR2 SAAADI. CDR3 length: 15 residues. The CDR3: CASSPWTSKLETQYF. The CDR3 nucleotides are TGCGCCAGCAGTCCATGGACAAGTAAACTAGAGACCCAGTACTTC.

The chain couples TRBV6-2 or TRBV6-3 to TRBJ2-7, with unresolved D. Germline CDR1 reads MNHEY; CDR2 reads SVGEGT. This CDR3 is built from 12 residues. The V end was cut by 6 bases, the J end by 7 bases, with 13 bases between. Here the CDR3 DNA reads TGTGCCAGCAGCCCCACCTTGAGGGAGCAGTACTTC. It yields the protein CASSPTLREQYF.

This clonotype was counted a few times. CDR3 coding DNA: TGTGCCTGGAGCAGTCAAGGCTACGAGCAGTACTTC. This encodes CAWSSQGYEQYF. This chain connects TRBV30 to TRBJ2-7; D unresolved. Germline assignment: CDR1 GTSNPN and CDR2 SVGIG (reference sequence). The CDR3 contains 12 residues. V lost 3 bases to trimming and J lost 3 bases, with 9 bases between them.

The V call is TRBV27, the J call TRBJ1-2; 9 bases fit TRBD1. The CDR3 spans 15 residues. Germline assignment: CDR1 MNHEY and CDR2 SMNVEV (reference sequence). The junction had 7 bases not matched to a gene; V was cut back by 5 bases and J by 3 bases. The CDR3 coding sequence is TGTGCCAGCAGTCCCACCGGGACAGGGCACTATGGCTACACCTTC. It yields the protein CASSPTGTGHYGYTF.

This sequence joins TRBV11-2 and TRBJ2-3, with TRBD2 as a possible D gene (6 bases). CDR1 and CDR2 from the germline V gene are SGHAT and FQNNGV. V lost 0 bases to trimming and J lost 1 base, with 11 bases between them. The CDR3 is made up of 16 amino acids. CDR3 sequence: CASSLDWGVGTDTQYF. DNA for the CDR3: TGTGCCAGCAGCTTAGATTGGGGGGTGGGCACAGATACGCAGTATTTT. The full variable domain, with the rest looked up from reference TRBV11-2 and TRBJ2-3, is EAGVAQSPRYKIIEKRQSVAFWCNPISGHATLYWYQQILGQGPKLLIQFQNNGVVDDSQLPKDRFSAERLKGVDSTLKIQPAKLEDSAVYLCASSLDWGVGTDTQYFGPGTRLTVL.

The chain uses TRBV7-2 and TRBJ2-3, with 15 bases aligning to TRBD2. Germline V gives CDR1 SGHTA, CDR2 FQGNSA. CDR3 length: 16 residues. V shed 4 bases, J shed 8 bases, and the junction held 7 bases outside the gene matches. The DNA for the CDR3 is TGTGCCAGCAGCTCCCCGGGACTAGCGGGAGGAGTTACGCAGTATTTT. The encoded protein is CASSSPGLAGGVTQYF.

This clonotype was detected only a few times. The chain is built from TRBV29-1 and TRBJ1-1; no clear D gene. The CDR3 loop spans 10 amino acids. Per germline, CDR1 SQVTM and CDR2 ANQGSEA. V lost 7 bases and J 3 bases, leaving 6 bases between the germline ends. This chain's CDR3 is CSALDTEAFF. CDR3 in DNA: TGCAGCGCCCTCGACACTGAAGCTTTCTTT. The full variable domain, with the rest looked up from reference TRBV29-1 and TRBJ1-1, is SAVISQKPSRDICQRGTSLTIQCQVDSQVTMMFWYRQQPGQSLTLIATANQGSEATYESGFVIDKFPISRPNLTFSTLTVSNMSPEDSSIYLCSALDTEAFFGQGTRLTVV.

This clonotype was counted only a few times. V and J are TRBV6-1 and TRBJ2-7, with D perhaps TRBD1 or TRBD2 (6 bases each). Deletions cut 6 bases from V and 2 bases from J, with 14 bases between. CDR1 and CDR2 (germline): MNHNS, SASEGT. The CDR3 length is 14 residues. CDR3 in DNA: TGTGCCAGCAGGAGGGGGGACGGTGCCTACGAGCAGTACTTC. Amino acid sequence: CASRRGDGAYEQYF.

This clonotype was found many times. The chain links TRBV12-3 or TRBV12-4 to TRBJ2-1; no clear D gene. V was trimmed by 6 bases and J by 0 bases, leaving 9 bases between them. This CDR3 has 14 amino acids. Here the CDR3 reads CASSASFSYNEQFF. The CDR3 coding sequence is TGTGCCAGCAGCGCGAGCTTCTCCTACAATGAGCAGTTCTTC.

The chain has TRBV20-1 and TRBJ2-7; 14 bases agree with TRBD2. CDR1 DFQATT and CDR2 SNEGSKA come from the germline V gene (reference sequence). CDR3 length equals 16 residues. J gave up 0 bases and V 3 bases, and 4 bases lay outside the gene matches. Here the CDR3 DNA reads TGCAGTGCTAGCCCCGGGACTAGCGGGAGCTCCTACGAGCAGTACTTC. Its protein product is CSASPGTSGSSYEQYF.

The chain joins TRBV29-1 to TRBJ2-5; 8 nucleotides align to TRBD1. CDR3 length equals 14 residues. The V and J ends lost 8 bases and 5 bases, in that order; junction bases with no gene match: 13. Germline lookup yields CDR1 SQVTM and CDR2 ANQGSEA. The CDR3 spells CSLTRTGPGETQYF. The CDR3 DNA follows: TGCAGCCTGACCCGGACAGGGCCGGGGGAGACCCAGTACTTC.

This clonotype showed up just a few times. The genes are TRBV6-5 and TRBJ1-2, with 7 positions matching TRBD1. V shed 0 bases and J 4 bases; nucleotides not matched to a gene: 14. Germline values: CDR1 MNHEY, CDR2 SVGAGI. The CDR3 spans 18 residues. CDR3 sequence (DNA): TGTGCCAGCAGTTACTCGAGCCCGAGGGGGCGTTTTACCTATGGCTACACCTTC. Amino acids: CASSYSSPRGRFTYGYTF.

This chain joins TRBV3-1 and TRBJ2-4; D uncertain. Deletions cut 1 base from V and 10 bases from J, with 14 bases between. Per germline, CDR1 LGHDT and CDR2 YNNKEL (reference sequence). The CDR3 consists of 14 residues. CDR3 in amino acids: CASSQAVGLVIQYF. CDR3 bases: TGTGCCAGCAGCCAAGCCGTCGGGCTAGTGATTCAGTACTTC.

This clonotype was found a few times. The chain carries TRBV6-6 and TRBJ2-1, with a weak D call TRBD2 (5 bases). The CDR3 is 15 residues long. Germline lookup yields CDR1 MNHNY and CDR2 SVGAGI (reference sequence). Trimming left V 6 bases short and J 7 bases short, with 19 bases between. The CDR3 nucleotides are TGTGCCAGCAGCTACAGAAACCCCGGGGAGAATGAGCAGTTCTTC. This sequence encodes CASSYRNPGENEQFF.

The gene calls are TRBV7-9 and TRBJ1-2; D gene unclear. This CDR3 contains 15 residues. Per the germline V gene, CDR1 is SEHNR and CDR2 is FQNEAQ (reference sequence). V lost 2 bases to trimming and J lost 4 bases, with 14 bases between them. The CDR3 protein is CASSLQAGPTYGYTF. The CDR3 bases are TGTGCCAGCAGCTTACAAGCAGGACCGACCTATGGCTACACCTTC.

This clonotype was recorded a few times. The chain links TRBV18 to TRBJ2-3; D perhaps matches TRBD2 (6 bases). The CDR3 spans 14 residues. The germline V gene has CDR1 KGHSH and CDR2 LQKENI. V was pared by 8 bases and J by 0 bases, with 12 bases between. The CDR3 DNA sequence: TGTGCCAGCCAACTGGGGAGGAGCACAGATACGCAGTATTTT. It translates to CASQLGRSTDTQYF.

Only a few counts were recorded for this clonotype. The chain uses TRBV28 and TRBJ2-3; D gene unclear. The CDR3 loop spans 14 amino acids. Trimming took 1 base from V and 2 from J, leaving 7 bases between them. Per germline, CDR1 MDHEN and CDR2 SYDVKM. The DNA for the CDR3 is TGTGCCAGCAGTTTATCCCCCCCCACAGATACGCAGTATTTT. This translates into CASSLSPPTDTQYF. Combining the CDR3 with reference TRBV28 and TRBJ2-3 gives the whole variable domain DVKVTQSSRYLVKRTGEKVFLECVQDMDHENMFWYRQDPGLGLRLIYFSYDVKMKEKGDIPEGYSVSREKKERFSLILESASTNQTSMYLCASSLSPPTDTQYFGPGTRLTVL.

CDR3 nucleotide sequence: TGTGCCAGCAGTTTTATCGCGAACACTGAAGCTTTCTTT. This gives the protein CASSFIANTEAFF. The rearrangement uses TRBV12-3 or TRBV12-4 and TRBJ1-1; D is unclear. The CDR3 loop spans 13 amino acids. Trimming left V 3 bases short and J 1 base short, with 6 bases between.

The chain has TRBV6-5 and TRBJ1-1; a possible D gene is TRBD1 (5 bases). V lost 0 bases, J lost 4 bases, and 12 bases lay in between. Germline V gives CDR1 MNHEY, CDR2 SVGAGI. The CDR3 spans 15 residues. For the CDR3, the DNA is TGTGCCAGCAGTTACTCGATATCCGGGGGCACTGAAGCTTTCTTT. Amino acid sequence: CASSYSISGGTEAFF.

This clonotype was detected a few times. This sequence joins TRBV7-2 and TRBJ2-3, with D unresolved. V dropped 1 base and J dropped 5 bases, with 7 bases sitting between them. CDR3 length equals 13 residues. Germline CDR1 is SGHTA and CDR2 is FQGNSA. The CDR3, as DNA: TGTGCCAGCAGCTTAGGACATCAAGATACGCAGTATTTT. Its protein product is CASSLGHQDTQYF.

The gene calls are TRBV3-1 and TRBJ2-7, with D unclear. V lost 8 bases and J lost 2, with 10 bases in between. Per germline, CDR1 LGHDT and CDR2 YNNKEL (reference sequence). The CDR3 contains 12 residues. CDR3 DNA: TGTGCCAGCGGTCCCAGGCCCTACGAGCAGTACTTC. Residues: CASGPRPYEQYF.